The rows below give T cell receptor beta chains drawn from one sample of a study of technical replicates of blood from several donors. Clones were sequenced by immunoSEQ multiplex PCR, and TCRdb holds only the in-frame ones, with some missing. This sample has approximately 73,000 clones, with over 90% found just once. The material sequenced was T cells isolated from PBMCs. The origin of the receptors is a human donor in good health. Each CDR3 is given with its conserved first and last residue. A D gene is named only where the DNA matches it firmly. Clone sizes are given selectively: once, few, many, or a class where the clone is expanded.

length	D	size	J	V	CDR3	DNA
15	-	-	TRBJ2-3	TRBV10-3	CAISAELSSTDTQYF	TGTGCCATCAGTGCTGAACTCTCCAGCACAGATACGCAGTATTTT
17	-	-	TRBJ2-1	TRBV7-3	CASSLTGLRDFLDEQFF	TGTGCCAGCAGCTTAACAGGTTTGAGGGATTTTTTGGATGAGCAGTTCTTC
15	TRBD2	once	TRBJ2-7	TRBV6-5	CASSPGGGREYEQYF	TGTGCCAGCAGCCCCGGGGGGGGAAGAGAGTACGAGCAGTACTTC
13	-	few	TRBJ1-1	TRBV6-1	CASSGRENTEAFF	TGTGCCAGCAGTGGACGGGAGAACACTGAAGCTTTCTTT
14	-	-	TRBJ1-4	TRBV6-1	CASSELGGNEKLFF	TGTGCCAGCAGTGAATTGGGGGGAAATGAAAAACTGTTTTTT
17	-	-	TRBJ2-6	TRBV5-1	CASSLYQQGSGANVLTF	TGCGCCAGCAGCTTGTACCAACAGGGATCAGGGGCCAACGTCCTGACTTTC
16	TRBD2	-	TRBJ2-7	TRBV5-1	CASSISSGINSYEQYF	TGCGCCAGCAGCATTTCTAGCGGGATCAACTCCTACGAGCAGTACTTC
15	-	-	TRBJ1-4	TRBV27	CASTQKGGINEKLFF	TGTGCCAGCACTCAAAAGGGAGGAATTAATGAAAAACTGTTTTTT
19	TRBD2	-	TRBJ2-1	TRBV28	CASSIPPLITSGRGNEQFF	TGTGCCAGCAGTATTCCTCCTCTTATTACTAGCGGGAGAGGAAATGAGCAGTTCTTC
15	-	-	TRBJ1-5	TRBV4-3	CASSQDLGAGQPQHF	TGCGCCAGCAGCCAAGACTTGGGGGCCGGTCAGCCCCAGCATTTT
14	TRBD1	-	TRBJ2-7	TRBV5-1	CASSKDRRTYEQYF	TGCGCCAGCAGCAAGGACAGGCGGACCTACGAGCAGTACTTC
14	-	-	TRBJ2-7	TRBV5-1	CASSLALELDEQYF	TGCGCCAGCAGCTTGGCCCTAGAACTGGACGAGCAGTACTTC
14	TRBD1	-	TRBJ2-5	TRBV7-9	CASSPWDREETQYF	TGTGCCAGCAGCCCGTGGGACAGAGAAGAGACCCAGTACTTC
15	-	-	TRBJ1-4	TRBV14	CASSHLAETNEKLFF	TGTGCCAGCAGCCATTTGGCCGAAACTAATGAAAAACTGTTTTTT
16	TRBD2	few	TRBJ2-7	TRBV4-1	CASSQDWLGGRNEQYF	TGCGCCAGCAGCCAAGATTGGTTGGGCGGGAGGAACGAGCAGTACTTC
14	TRBD2	-	TRBJ2-7	TRBV5-4	CASSWGLARDEQYF	TGTGCCAGCAGCTGGGGACTAGCTAGGGACGAGCAGTACTTC
10	-	-	TRBJ1-2	TRBV29-1	CSAGDSGYTF	TGCAGCGCAGGGGATTCCGGCTACACCTTC
16	-	-	TRBJ2-2	TRBV11-2	CASSRRGAGTTGELFF	TGTGCCAGCAGCCGCCGGGGGGCTGGAACCACCGGGGAGCTGTTTTTT
17	-	few	TRBJ1-5	TRBV27	CASSLSPGEMGNQPQHF	TGTGCCAGCAGTTTATCTCCAGGGGAAATGGGCAATCAGCCCCAGCATTTT
15	TRBD1	-	TRBJ1-2	TRBV28	CASSYFETGGNGYTF	TGTGCCAGCAGTTACTTTGAGACAGGGGGCAATGGCTACACCTTC
15	TRBD1	-	TRBJ2-3	TRBV18	CASSPRTGGLDTQYF	TGTGCCAGCTCACCACGGACAGGGGGCTTGGATACGCAGTATTTT
14	-	-	TRBJ1-3	TRBV4-3	CASSPVGGGNTIYF	TGCGCCAGCAGCCCCGTCGGGGGTGGAAACACCATATATTTT